This T cell receptor beta chain was profiled in a study of blood T cell repertoires in COVID-19. Study-wide context: Sites across the United States, Italy and Spain contributed samples from acute and convalescent COVID-19. Nucleic acid was either cDNA or gDNA, and it came from T cells, B-cell-depleted T cells, or PBMCs.

This clone was detected only a few times. Resolution of symptoms, clearance, or two negative PCRs was present in recovered Cohort 3 donors. In the original workflow: Estimation of nucleated cell counts was performed using reference gene primer amplification. Produced via immunoSEQ multiplex PCR; TCRdb's table is partial and in-frame only. D and trimming were read from the DNA, whereas the V and J calls and clone size are those reported in that table. The data hold around 200,000 clones, with approximately 90% observed a single time. CDR3 size: 18 residues. Looked up from germline, CDR1 is LNHDA and CDR2 is SQIVND (reference sequence). Trimming took 4 bases from V and 3 from J, leaving 22 bases between them.

This clonotype was obtained from a man younger than 40 who had recovered from COVID-19. The rearrangement joins TRBV19 to TRBJ2-1, with D possibly matching TRBD2 (6 bases). Sequenced material: PBMCs or T cells enriched from blood (not recorded which). Here the CDR3 DNA reads TGTGCCAGTAGTAGCGGTGTTAGCGGTTCTCCACGCTACAATGAGCAGTTCTTC. Its protein is CASSSGVSGSPRYNEQFF. The full variable domain, rest sourced from reference TRBV19 and TRBJ2-1, is DGGITQSPKYLFRKEGQNVTLSCEQNLNHDAMYWYRQDPGQGLRLIYYSQIVNDFQKGDIAEGYSVSREKKESFPLTVTSAQKNPTAFYLCASSSGVSGSPRYNEQFFGPGTRLTVL.